This is a list of T cell receptor beta chains from one sample in a study of beta chain features in type 1 diabetes. The data were produced by immunoSEQ multiplex PCR, yet TCRdb's version contains in-frame clones alone and is incomplete. The repertoire holds fewer than 300,000 clones, with approximately 11% as singletons. The sample consisted of naive CD4+ T cells from blood. The origin of the receptors is a man in his thirties or forties with type 1 diabetes. The CDR3 runs from the conserved cysteine through the conserved F or W. Each record gives: D gene, J gene, clone size, V gene, CDR3 protein, CDR3 DNA. The D gene is left open where the match is weak. A row's size may be missing; if present it is once, few, many or a size class.

d_call: NA; j_call: TRBJ2-1; clone_size: few; v_call: TRBV11-2; cdr3_aa: CASSLRVVDNEQFF; cdr3_nt: TGTGCCAGCAGCCTCAGGGTCGTGGACAATGAGCAGTTCTTC
d_call: TRBD2; j_call: TRBJ2-3; clone_size: NA; v_call: TRBV4-3; cdr3_aa: CASSVSSGGTADTQYF; cdr3_nt: TGCGCCAGCAGCGTGAGTAGCGGGGGGACGGCAGATACGCAGTATTTT
d_call: TRBD1; j_call: TRBJ2-1; clone_size: few; v_call: TRBV27; cdr3_aa: CASSPLGTGEHNEQFF; cdr3_nt: TGTGCCAGCAGCCCCCTAGGGACAGGGGAGCACAATGAGCAGTTCTTC
d_call: TRBD2; j_call: TRBJ2-3; clone_size: NA; v_call: TRBV5-1; cdr3_aa: CASSTSSGGTDTQYF; cdr3_nt: TGCGCCAGCAGCACCTCTAGCGGTGGCACAGATACGCAGTATTTT
d_call: NA; j_call: TRBJ2-6; clone_size: NA; v_call: TRBV5-1; cdr3_aa: CASSSTRAGANVLTF; cdr3_nt: TGCGCCAGCAGTTCTACTCGGGCTGGGGCCAACGTCCTGACTTTC
d_call: TRBD1; j_call: TRBJ1-1; clone_size: few; v_call: TRBV18; cdr3_aa: CASSAGGFRTEAFF; cdr3_nt: TGTGCCAGCTCAGCAGGGGGCTTTAGAACTGAAGCTTTCTTT
d_call: TRBD1; j_call: TRBJ2-5; clone_size: few; v_call: TRBV7-9; cdr3_aa: CASRRGQDLATQYF; cdr3_nt: TGTGCCAGCAGACGCGGACAGGACTTGGCGACCCAGTACTTC
d_call: NA; j_call: TRBJ1-2; clone_size: few; v_call: TRBV28; cdr3_aa: CASSLRLIFHYGYTF; cdr3_nt: TGTGCCAGCAGTTTACGGTTGATATTTCACTATGGCTACACCTTC
d_call: NA; j_call: TRBJ2-2; clone_size: NA; v_call: TRBV18; cdr3_aa: CASSPSNTRTGELFF; cdr3_nt: TGTGCCAGCTCACCTAGCAACACGAGGACCGGGGAGCTGTTTTTT
d_call: TRBD1; j_call: TRBJ2-7; clone_size: NA; v_call: TRBV7-9; cdr3_aa: CASSFSGTGGEQYF; cdr3_nt: TGTGCCAGCAGCTTTTCCGGGACAGGGGGAGAGCAGTACTTC
d_call: TRBD2; j_call: TRBJ2-7; clone_size: NA; v_call: TRBV7-6; cdr3_aa: CASSPISGTRFREQYF; cdr3_nt: TGTGCCAGCAGCCCCATTAGCGGGACAAGGTTCCGCGAGCAGTACTTC
d_call: NA; j_call: TRBJ1-1; clone_size: few; v_call: TRBV7-2; cdr3_aa: CASSLVAEAFF; cdr3_nt: TGTGCCAGCAGCCTTGTCGCTGAAGCTTTCTTT
d_call: TRBD2; j_call: TRBJ2-5; clone_size: NA; v_call: TRBV11-2; cdr3_aa: CASSTERGASETQYF; cdr3_nt: TGTGCCAGCAGCACTGAGCGGGGGGCGTCAGAGACCCAGTACTTC